This TCR beta chain is from a study of T cell responses to AZD1222 COVID-19 vaccine. Findings and limits, study-wide: Clonal diversity was possibly underestimated, and the donors were mostly white British, with more females. Just a handful of people given AZD1222 tested seropositive at baseline.

On this clone: Antigen specificity is unknown.

Measured with immunoSEQ multiplex PCR; TCRdb has only the in-frame clones, and not every one. The table lists 95,000 to 100,000 clones, approximately 93% of them singletons. CDR3 length equals 15 residues. V was clipped by 0 bases and J by 4 bases, with 13 bases between them. Germline V CDR1 and CDR2: SGHRS, YFSETQ. The rearrangement uses TRBV5-1 and TRBJ1-1; D possibly corresponds to TRBD1 (5 bases). The input for sequencing was peripheral blood, taken 28 days after the second AZD1222 dose. The clonotype was recovered from an adult who received the AZD1222 COVID-19 vaccine. CDR3 loop: CASSLGLGGTTEAFF. The DNA of the CDR3 is TGCGCCAGCAGCTTGGGGCTCGGGGGGACCACTGAAGCTTTCTTT. Full variable domain (missing parts from reference TRBV5-1 and TRBJ1-1): KAGVTQTPRYLIKTRGQQVTLSCSPISGHRSVSWYQQTPGQGLQFLFEYFSETQRNKGNFPGRFSGRQFSNSRSEMNVSTLELGDSALYLCASSLGLGGTTEAFFGQGTRLTVV.